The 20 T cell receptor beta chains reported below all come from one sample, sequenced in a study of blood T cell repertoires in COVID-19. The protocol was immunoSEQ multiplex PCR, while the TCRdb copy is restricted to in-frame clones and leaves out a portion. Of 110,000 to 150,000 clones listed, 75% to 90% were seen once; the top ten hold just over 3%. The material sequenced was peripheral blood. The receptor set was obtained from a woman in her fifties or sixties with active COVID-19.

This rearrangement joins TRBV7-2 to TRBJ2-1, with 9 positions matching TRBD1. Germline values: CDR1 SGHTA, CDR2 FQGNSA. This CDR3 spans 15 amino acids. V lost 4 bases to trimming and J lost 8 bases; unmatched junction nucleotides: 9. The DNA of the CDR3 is TGTGCCAGCAGCTCATCCGGGACAGGGAGGCATGAGCAGTTCTTC. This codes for CASSSSGTGRHEQFF.

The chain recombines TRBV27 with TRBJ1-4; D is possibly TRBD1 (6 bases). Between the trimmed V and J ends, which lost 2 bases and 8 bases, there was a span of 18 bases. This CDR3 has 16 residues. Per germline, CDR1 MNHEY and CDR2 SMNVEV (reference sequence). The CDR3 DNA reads TGTGCCAGCAGTTTAGGTGGACAGCCCTCTAGGGAAAAACTGTTTTTT. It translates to CASSLGGQPSREKLFF.

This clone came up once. CDR3 nucleotide sequence: TGTGCCAGCAGCTATCAGGCCCTCCCCCTCTACGAGCAGTACTTC. Its translation is CASSYQALPLYEQYF. The chain combines TRBV9 with TRBJ2-7, with D unclear. The CDR3 contains 15 residues. Germline V CDR1 and CDR2: SGDLS, YYNGEE. The V gene lost 4 bases and the J gene lost 3 bases, with 17 bases spanning the gap. The full variable domain, completed using reference TRBV9 and TRBJ2-7, is DSGVTQTPKHLITATGQRVTLRCSPRSGDLSVYWYQQSLDQGLQFLIQYYNGEERAKGNILERFSAQQFPDLHSELNLSSLELGDSALYFCASSYQALPLYEQYFGPGTRLTVT.

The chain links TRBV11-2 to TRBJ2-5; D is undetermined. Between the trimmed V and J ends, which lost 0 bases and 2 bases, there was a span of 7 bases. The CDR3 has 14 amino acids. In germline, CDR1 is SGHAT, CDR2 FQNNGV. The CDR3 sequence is CASSLDFRQETQYF. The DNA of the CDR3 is TGTGCCAGCAGCTTAGATTTCAGACAAGAGACCCAGTACTTC.

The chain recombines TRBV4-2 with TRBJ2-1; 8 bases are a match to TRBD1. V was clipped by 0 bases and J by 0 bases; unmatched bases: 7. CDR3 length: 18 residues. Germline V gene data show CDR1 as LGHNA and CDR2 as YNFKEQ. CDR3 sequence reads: CASSQDQDRALSYNEQFF. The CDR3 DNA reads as TGTGCCAGCAGCCAAGATCAGGACAGGGCGCTCTCCTACAATGAGCAGTTCTTC.

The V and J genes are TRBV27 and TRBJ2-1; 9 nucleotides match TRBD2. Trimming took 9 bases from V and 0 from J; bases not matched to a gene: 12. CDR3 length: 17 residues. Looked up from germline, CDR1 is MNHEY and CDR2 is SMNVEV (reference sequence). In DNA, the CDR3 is TGTGCCAGAAACCGGCTAGCGGGAATTCCCTCCTACAATGAGCAGTTCTTC. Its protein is CARNRLAGIPSYNEQFF.

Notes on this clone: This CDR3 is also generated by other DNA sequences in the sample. The CDR3 coding sequence is TGTGCCAGCAGTCCCCTAGCGGGAGGAACAGATACGCAGTATTTT. This gives the protein CASSPLAGGTDTQYF. The V gene is TRBV28, the J gene TRBJ2-3; 11 bases line up with TRBD2. With V trimmed by 5 bases and J by 3 bases, 4 bases remained unmatched. CDR1 is MDHEN and CDR2 is SYDVKM in the germline V gene. This CDR3 is built from 15 residues.

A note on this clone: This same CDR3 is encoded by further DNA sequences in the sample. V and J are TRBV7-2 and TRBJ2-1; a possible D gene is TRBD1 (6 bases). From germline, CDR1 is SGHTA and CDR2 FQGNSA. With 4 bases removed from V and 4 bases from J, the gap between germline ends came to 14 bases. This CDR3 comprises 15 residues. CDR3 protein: CASSSPQGVYNEQFF. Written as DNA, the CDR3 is TGTGCCAGCAGCTCCCCACAGGGAGTGTACAATGAGCAGTTCTTC.

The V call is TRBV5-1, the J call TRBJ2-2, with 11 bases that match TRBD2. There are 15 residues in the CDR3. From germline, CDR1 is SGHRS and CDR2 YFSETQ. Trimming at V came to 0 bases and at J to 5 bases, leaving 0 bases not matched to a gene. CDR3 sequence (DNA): TGCGCCAGCAGCTTGGGGACTAGCGGGACCGGGGAGCTGTTTTTT. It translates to CASSLGTSGTGELFF.

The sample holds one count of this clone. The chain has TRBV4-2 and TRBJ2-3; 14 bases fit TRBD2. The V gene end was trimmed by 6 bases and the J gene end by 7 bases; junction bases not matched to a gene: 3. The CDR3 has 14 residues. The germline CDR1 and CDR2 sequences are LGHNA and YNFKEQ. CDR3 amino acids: CASRGLAGGNTQYF. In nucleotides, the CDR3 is TGTGCCAGCAGAGGACTAGCGGGAGGTAATACGCAGTATTTT.

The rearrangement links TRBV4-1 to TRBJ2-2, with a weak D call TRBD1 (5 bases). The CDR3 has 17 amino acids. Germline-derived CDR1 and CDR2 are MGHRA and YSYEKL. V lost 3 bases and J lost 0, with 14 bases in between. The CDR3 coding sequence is TGCGCCAGCAGCCACGGGCAGGGAACCTCGAACACCGGGGAGCTGTTTTTT. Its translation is CASSHGQGTSNTGELFF.

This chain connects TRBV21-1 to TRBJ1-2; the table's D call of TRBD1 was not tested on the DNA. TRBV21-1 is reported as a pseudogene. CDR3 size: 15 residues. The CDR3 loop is CAPRDILYSNYGYTF. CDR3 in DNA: TGTGCCCCCCGGGACATCCTATACTCTAACTATGGCTACACCTTC.

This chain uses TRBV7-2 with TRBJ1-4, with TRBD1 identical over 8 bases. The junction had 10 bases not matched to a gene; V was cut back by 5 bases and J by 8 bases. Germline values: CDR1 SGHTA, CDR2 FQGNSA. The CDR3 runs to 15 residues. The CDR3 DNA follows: TGTGCCAGCAGCCAAATGGGACAGGTCTCCGAAAAACTGTTTTTT. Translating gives CASSQMGQVSEKLFF.

CDR3 sequence: CASSFPRDTEAFF. CDR3 bases: TGTGCCAGCAGTTTTCCCCGGGACACTGAAGCTTTCTTT. The rearrangement joins TRBV28 to TRBJ1-1; D is ambiguous. This CDR3 has 13 residues. Trimming removed 3 bases at V and 3 bases at J, with 8 bases between. The germline CDR1 and CDR2 sequences are MDHEN and SYDVKM.

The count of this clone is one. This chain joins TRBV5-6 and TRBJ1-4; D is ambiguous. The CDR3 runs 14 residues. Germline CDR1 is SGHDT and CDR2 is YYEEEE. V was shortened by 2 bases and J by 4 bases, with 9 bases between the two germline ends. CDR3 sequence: CASSFFQVNEKLFF. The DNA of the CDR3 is TGTGCCAGCAGCTTCTTCCAGGTTAATGAAAAACTGTTTTTT.

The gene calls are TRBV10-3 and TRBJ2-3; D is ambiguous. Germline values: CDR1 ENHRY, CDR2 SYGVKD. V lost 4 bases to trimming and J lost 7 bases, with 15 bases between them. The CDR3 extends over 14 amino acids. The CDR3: CAISVPSRAYTQYF. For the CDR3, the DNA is TGTGCCATCAGTGTCCCCTCGCGAGCGTATACGCAGTATTTT.

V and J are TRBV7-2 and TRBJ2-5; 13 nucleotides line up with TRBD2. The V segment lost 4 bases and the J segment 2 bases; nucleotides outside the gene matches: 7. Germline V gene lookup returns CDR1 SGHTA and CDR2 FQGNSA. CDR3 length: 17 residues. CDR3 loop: CASSSGLAGLLQETQYF. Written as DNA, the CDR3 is TGTGCCAGCAGCTCGGGACTAGCGGGACTCTTACAAGAGACCCAGTACTTC.

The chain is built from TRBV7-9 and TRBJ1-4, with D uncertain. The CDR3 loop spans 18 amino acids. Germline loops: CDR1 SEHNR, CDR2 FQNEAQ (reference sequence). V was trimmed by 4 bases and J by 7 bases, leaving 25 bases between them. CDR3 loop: CASSSRPGSRLGVEKLFF. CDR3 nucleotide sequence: TGTGCCAGCAGCTCCCGCCCGGGGTCCAGGCTGGGAGTTGAAAAACTGTTTTTT.

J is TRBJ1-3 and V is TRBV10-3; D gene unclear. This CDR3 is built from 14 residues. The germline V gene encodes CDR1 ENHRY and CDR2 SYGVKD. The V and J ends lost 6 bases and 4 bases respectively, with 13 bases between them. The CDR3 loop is CAIRPGSVGNTIYF. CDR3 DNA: TGTGCCATCAGGCCGGGTTCCGTAGGAAACACCATATATTTT.

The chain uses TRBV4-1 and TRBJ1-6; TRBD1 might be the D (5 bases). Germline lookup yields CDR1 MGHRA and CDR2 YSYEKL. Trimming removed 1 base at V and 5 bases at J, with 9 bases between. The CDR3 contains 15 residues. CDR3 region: CASSQAFRDNSPLHF. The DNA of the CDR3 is TGCGCCAGCAGCCAAGCATTCAGGGATAATTCACCCCTCCACTTT.